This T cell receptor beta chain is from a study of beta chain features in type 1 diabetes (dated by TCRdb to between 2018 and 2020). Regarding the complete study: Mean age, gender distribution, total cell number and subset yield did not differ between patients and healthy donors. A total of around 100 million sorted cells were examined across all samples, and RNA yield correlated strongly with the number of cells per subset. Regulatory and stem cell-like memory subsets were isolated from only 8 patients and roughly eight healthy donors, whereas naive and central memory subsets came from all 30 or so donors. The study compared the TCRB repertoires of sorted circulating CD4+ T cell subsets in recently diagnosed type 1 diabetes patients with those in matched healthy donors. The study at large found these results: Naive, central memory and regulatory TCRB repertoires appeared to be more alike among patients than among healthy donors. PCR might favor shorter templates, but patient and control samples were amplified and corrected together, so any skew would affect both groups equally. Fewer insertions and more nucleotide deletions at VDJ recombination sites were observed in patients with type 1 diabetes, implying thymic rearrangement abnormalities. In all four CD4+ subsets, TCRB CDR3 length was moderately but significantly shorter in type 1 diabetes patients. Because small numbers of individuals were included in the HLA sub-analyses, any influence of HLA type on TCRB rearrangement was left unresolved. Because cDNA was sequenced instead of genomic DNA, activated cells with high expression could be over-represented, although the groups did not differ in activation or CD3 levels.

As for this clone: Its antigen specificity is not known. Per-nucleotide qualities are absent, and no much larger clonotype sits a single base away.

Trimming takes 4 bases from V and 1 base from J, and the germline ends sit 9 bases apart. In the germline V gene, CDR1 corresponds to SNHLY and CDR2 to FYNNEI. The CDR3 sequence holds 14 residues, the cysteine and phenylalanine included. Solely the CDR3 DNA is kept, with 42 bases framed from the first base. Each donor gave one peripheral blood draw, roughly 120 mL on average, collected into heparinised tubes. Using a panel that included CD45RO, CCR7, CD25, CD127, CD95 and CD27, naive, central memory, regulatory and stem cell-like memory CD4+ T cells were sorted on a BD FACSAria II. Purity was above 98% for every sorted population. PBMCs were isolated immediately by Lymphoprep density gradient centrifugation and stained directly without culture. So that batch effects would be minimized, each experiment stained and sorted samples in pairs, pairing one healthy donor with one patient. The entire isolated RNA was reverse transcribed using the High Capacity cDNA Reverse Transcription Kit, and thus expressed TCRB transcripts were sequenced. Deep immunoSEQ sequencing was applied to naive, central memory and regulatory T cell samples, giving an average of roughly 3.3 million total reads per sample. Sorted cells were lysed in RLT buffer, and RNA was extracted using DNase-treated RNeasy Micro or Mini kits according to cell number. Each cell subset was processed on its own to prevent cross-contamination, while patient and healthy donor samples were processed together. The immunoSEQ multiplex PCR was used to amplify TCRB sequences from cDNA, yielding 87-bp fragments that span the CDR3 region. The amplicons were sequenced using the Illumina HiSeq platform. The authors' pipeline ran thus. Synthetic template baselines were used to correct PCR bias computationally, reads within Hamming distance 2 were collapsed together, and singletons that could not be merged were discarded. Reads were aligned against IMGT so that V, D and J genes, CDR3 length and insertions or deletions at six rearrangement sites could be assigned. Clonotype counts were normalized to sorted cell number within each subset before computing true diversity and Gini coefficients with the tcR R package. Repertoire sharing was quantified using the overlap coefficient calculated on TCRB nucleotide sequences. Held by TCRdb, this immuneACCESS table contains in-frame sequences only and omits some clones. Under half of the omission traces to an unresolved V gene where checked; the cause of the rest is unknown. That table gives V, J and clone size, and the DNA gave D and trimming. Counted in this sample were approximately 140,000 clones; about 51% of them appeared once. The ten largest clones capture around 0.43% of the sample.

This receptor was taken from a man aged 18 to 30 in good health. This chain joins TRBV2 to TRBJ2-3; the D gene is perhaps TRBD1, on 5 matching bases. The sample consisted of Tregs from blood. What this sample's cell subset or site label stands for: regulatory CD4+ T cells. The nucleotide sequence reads TGTGCCAGCAGTGTAAGGGGTCGCACAGATACGCAGTATTTT. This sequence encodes CASSVRGRTDTQYF.